These T cell receptor beta chains were read from a single sample in a study of T-cell memory formation after mild COVID-19. TCRdb re-derived calls from the 5' RACE reads in MiXCR, one entry per CDR3 protein. The data hold around 200,000 distinct CDR3 sequences, with under 20% observed a single time. The sequencing input was PBMCs or a T cell subset sorted from them (not recorded which). The receptors come from an adult woman who had mild COVID-19 (a few samples of this study predate the infection). Cell type and time point are not known. CDR3s include the opening cysteine and the closing phenylalanine or tryptophan. Fields, in order: V gene, CDR3 length, D gene, clone size, J gene, CDR3 DNA, CDR3 protein. The D gene is left open where the match is weak. Only part of the rows carry a size: once, few, many, or a class if the clone is expanded.

>TRBV7-9|16|.|few|TRBJ1-2
TGTGCCAGCAGCGCTCTCCCCCTGACAGACAACTATGGCTACACCTTC
CASSALPLTDNYGYTF
>TRBV25-1|13|TRBD1|.|TRBJ1-1
TGTGCCAGCAGTGAATCCGGACAGGGACGGGCTTTCTTT
CASSESGQGRAFF
>TRBV20-1|14|TRBD2|.|TRBJ2-7
TGCAGTGCTAGGAGGACGGGACTAGCGTCAGAGCAGTACTTC
CSARRTGLASEQYF
>TRBV20-1|15|TRBD2|few|TRBJ2-7
TGCAGTGCTAGTGATAGCGGGGGACTACTCTACGAGCAGTACTTC
CSASDSGGLLYEQYF
>TRBV29-1|13|TRBD2|.|TRBJ2-5
TGCAGCCATAGCGGGTCCCTCCAAGAGACCCAGTACTTC
CSHSGSLQETQYF
>TRBV5-1|13|.|few|TRBJ1-2
TGCGCCAGCAGACACAGGGCGGACTATGGCTACACCTTC
CASRHRADYGYTF
>TRBV4-3|15|.|few|TRBJ2-2
TGCGCCAGCAGCCAAGAGGGACAGAACACCGGGGAGCTGTTTTTT
CASSQEGQNTGELFF
>TRBV20-1|15|TRBD2|few|TRBJ2-1
TGCAGTGCTAATTTACTAGCGGGCCAACTCAATGAGCAGTTCTTC
CSANLLAGQLNEQFF
>TRBV7-9|15|TRBD2|.|TRBJ2-5
TGTGCCAGCAGCTTACCCCTCGGGGGGTGGGAGACCCAGTACTTC
CASSLPLGGWETQYF
>TRBV5-1|15|.|many|TRBJ1-2
TGCGCCAGCAGGCCGTCTCCGGGACAATTCTATGGCTACACCTTC
CASRPSPGQFYGYTF
>TRBV12-3/TRBV12-4|14|TRBD2|many|TRBJ2-1
TGTGCCAGCAGTTTGGGAGGGCTTTACAATGAGCAGTTCTTC
CASSLGGLYNEQFF
>TRBV12-3/TRBV12-4|16|.|many|TRBJ2-1
TGTGCCAGCAGTTTAGATCTTGGGAGACTAGGAAATGAGCAGTTCTTC
CASSLDLGRLGNEQFF
>TRBV4-3|16|TRBD2|few|TRBJ2-7
TGCGCCAGCAGCCAAGAGTCGGCTAGCGGGAGCCGGCGGCAGTACTTC
CASSQESASGSRRQYF
>TRBV11-3|18|.|.|TRBJ2-4
TGTGCCAGCAGCTTAGATGCGACCGACAGCCTAGCCAAAAACATTCAGTACTTC
CASSLDATDSLAKNIQYF
>TRBV10-3|15|TRBD2|.|TRBJ2-5
TGTGCCATCAGTGGTAGCGGGACCATCCAAGAGACCCAGTACTTC
CAISGSGTIQETQYF
>TRBV2|13|TRBD1|.|TRBJ1-5
TGTGCCAGCAGAGGACAGGCCAATCAGCCCCAGCATTTT
CASRGQANQPQHF
>TRBV12-3/TRBV12-4|11|.|.|TRBJ1-2
TGTGCCAGCAGGGAACGGACCGCCTTCACCTTC
CASRERTAFTF
>TRBV20-1|15|.|.|TRBJ2-7
TGCAGTGCTAGAGATAGCGAGGGGGGCCTCTACGAGCAGTACTTC
CSARDSEGGLYEQYF
>TRBV7-2|14|TRBD2|few|TRBJ2-5
TGTGCCAGCAGCCGTCTAGCGGCCCAAGAGACCCAGTACTTC
CASSRLAAQETQYF
>TRBV7-2|15|.|few|TRBJ2-3
TGTGCCAGCAGCTTAGTGGGTAGCACGGCAGGCACGCAGTATTTT
CASSLVGSTAGTQYF
>TRBV5-1|15|TRBD2|.|TRBJ2-1
TGCGCCAGCAGCTTGGGGGCTAGCGGGGTCAATGAGCAGTTCTTC
CASSLGASGVNEQFF
>TRBV6-1|14|TRBD2|.|TRBJ2-5
TGTGCCAGCAGATTGACTAGCGGGAGAGAGACCCAGTACTTC
CASRLTSGRETQYF
>TRBV10-3|13|.|.|TRBJ2-1
TGTGCCATCAGTGGACGGGGACGCAATGAGCAGTTCTTC
CAISGRGRNEQFF
>TRBV7-9|15|.|.|TRBJ1-1
TGTGCCAGCAGCTTAAGGGGAGACAGGACGGAAGAAGCTTTCTTT
CASSLRGDRTEEAFF
>TRBV6-5|15|.|few|TRBJ2-2
TGTGCCAGCAGTCCTCGAGGAGGGAGGACCGGGGAGCTGTTTTTT
CASSPRGGRTGELFF
>TRBV5-1|17|.|few|TRBJ2-1
TGCGCCAGCAGCCCCGAGGGCCGGGCGGGCTCCTACAATGAGCAGTTCTTC
CASSPEGRAGSYNEQFF
>TRBV6-1|14|TRBD1|.|TRBJ2-5
TGTGCCAGCAGGGCCGAGACAGGGAGAGAGACCCAGTACTTC
CASRAETGRETQYF
>TRBV24-1|15|.|few|TRBJ1-2
TGTGCCACCAGTGATTCCGGGACATCCCGCTATGGCTACACCTTC
CATSDSGTSRYGYTF
>TRBV30|16|.|.|TRBJ2-3
TGTGCCTGGAGTGTAGGGGCGGGGTTGCACACAGATACGCAGTATTTT
CAWSVGAGLHTDTQYF
>TRBV6-2/TRBV6-3|16|.|few|TRBJ1-5
TGTGCCAGCAGTTCAGGGGCGGGGGCAGGCAATCAGCCCCAGCATTTT
CASSSGAGAGNQPQHF
>TRBV4-1|15|TRBD1|.|TRBJ1-2
TGCGCCAGCAGCCAACCGGGACAGTCTAACTATGGCTACACCTTC
CASSQPGQSNYGYTF
>TRBV25-1|14|.|few|TRBJ1-2
TGTGCCAGCAGTGCCCTGACCAGTTCTATCGGCTACACCTTC
CASSALTSSIGYTF
>TRBV12-3/TRBV12-4|13|TRBD2|.|TRBJ2-7
TGTGCCAGCGGAAGGGGACTAATCTACGAGCAGTACTTC
CASGRGLIYEQYF
>TRBV7-3|13|.|.|TRBJ2-1
TGTGCCAGCAGCCTGACCAAAGACAATGAGCAGTTCTTC
CASSLTKDNEQFF
>TRBV29-1|13|TRBD1|many|TRBJ2-1
TGCAGCATGTTTCGGGACAGGGGTGATGAGCAGTTCTTC
CSMFRDRGDEQFF
>TRBV5-1|14|TRBD2|.|TRBJ2-3
TGCGCCAGCACGACGGGGGGGCGAACAGATACGCAGTATTTT
CASTTGGRTDTQYF
>TRBV7-2|11|.|.|TRBJ2-1
TGTGCCAGCAGCTTACTGGATGAGCAGTTCTTC
CASSLLDEQFF
>TRBV24-1|15|TRBD1|few|TRBJ2-5
TGTGCCACCAGTCCCCCCGGGACAGGAAAAGAGACCCAGTACTTC
CATSPPGTGKETQYF
>TRBV12-3/TRBV12-4|15|TRBD2|.|TRBJ2-2
TGTGCCAGCAACCGACTAGCGGGCTCCACCGGGGAGCTGTTTTTT
CASNRLAGSTGELFF
>TRBV5-5|15|.|few|TRBJ2-7
TGTGCCAGCAGCTTGGGTGCAGGCGTCTCCTACGAGCAGTACTTC
CASSLGAGVSYEQYF
>TRBV6-2/TRBV6-3|14|TRBD1|few|TRBJ2-7
TGTGCCAGCAATAGGGGACAGGGCCCCTACGAGCAGTACTTC
CASNRGQGPYEQYF
>TRBV5-1|15|.|.|TRBJ1-2
TGCGCCAGCAGCTCCGGGGCCTCACAGAACTATGGCTACACCTTC
CASSSGASQNYGYTF
>TRBV12-3/TRBV12-4|16|TRBD2|.|TRBJ2-3
TGTGCCAGCAGTTTATCGAGCGGGGGGGCTTTTGATACGCAGTATTTT
CASSLSSGGAFDTQYF
>TRBV30|16|.|.|TRBJ2-5
TGTGCCTGGAGTCAAGGACACTCTCGGGGGCAAGAGACCCAGTACTTC
CAWSQGHSRGQETQYF
>TRBV5-1|15|TRBD2|.|TRBJ2-7
TGCGCCAGCAGCTGGCTAGCGGGAGAGAGGAACGAGCAGTACTTC
CASSWLAGERNEQYF
>TRBV3-1|13|.|.|TRBJ2-5
TGTGCCAGCAGCCCCCGGACCGGGGGGACCCAGTACTTC
CASSPRTGGTQYF
>TRBV12-3/TRBV12-4|14|.|few|TRBJ2-3
TGTGCCAGCAGACACACTTGGACGGCGGATACGCAGTATTTT
CASRHTWTADTQYF
>TRBV4-1|17|TRBD2|few|TRBJ2-4
TGCGCCAGCAGCCGGGCTGGTGGGAGGGTCGACAAAAACATTCAGTACTTC
CASSRAGGRVDKNIQYF
>TRBV6-6|18|TRBD2|few|TRBJ2-3
TGTGCCAGCAGTTACAGGTTGGATCCTAGCGGGAGGAGAGATACGCAGTATTTT
CASSYRLDPSGRRDTQYF
>TRBV24-1|15|TRBD1|.|TRBJ1-5
TGTGCCACCAGTGATACAGGGGGGAACAATCAGCCCCAGCATTTT
CATSDTGGNNQPQHF
>TRBV11-2|12|.|.|TRBJ2-5
TGTGCCAGCAGCTCCGGGCGGGGGACCCAGTACTTC
CASSSGRGTQYF
>TRBV24-1|15|.|many|TRBJ2-5
TGTGCCACCAGTGTATCACTAGGGCATCGGGAGACCCAGTACTTC
CATSVSLGHRETQYF
>TRBV5-1|15|TRBD1|.|TRBJ1-6
TGCGCCAGCAGCCCAAAGGGACAGGAGAATTCACCCCTCCACTTT
CASSPKGQENSPLHF